This entry lists 21 T cell receptor beta chains sequenced from one sample in a study of cytomegalovirus exposure and HLA in healthy donors. Measured with immunoSEQ multiplex PCR; TCRdb has only the in-frame clones, and not every one. The profile shows fewer than 200,000 clones, roughly 86% of them singletons. Material: PBMCs. Receptors were obtained from a man aged 18 to 30 in good health and CMV-seropositive.

The V call is TRBV19, the J call TRBJ2-3, with TRBD2 matching over 7 bases. CDR1 is LNHDA, CDR2 SQIVND, per germline (reference sequence). The V segment lost 6 bases and the J segment 0 bases; nucleotides outside the gene matches: 3. The CDR3 length is 14 residues. CDR3 DNA: TGTGCCAGTAGCAGAGCGGGGAGCACAGATACGCAGTATTTT. This codes for CASSRAGSTDTQYF.

The J gene is TRBJ2-3, the V gene TRBV9; possible D gene TRBD2, 7 bases. V gave up 0 bases and J gave up 6 bases, with 14 bases separating them. The germline CDR1 and CDR2 sequences are SGDLS and YYNGEE. There are 15 residues in the CDR3. The CDR3 DNA sequence: TGTGCCAGCAGCGTAGAGGGGGGGGGCCCTGATACGCAGTATTTT. It specifies CASSVEGGGPDTQYF. Complete variable domain (other parts from reference TRBV9 and TRBJ2-3): DSGVTQTPKHLITATGQRVTLRCSPRSGDLSVYWYQQSLDQGLQFLIQYYNGEERAKGNILERFSAQQFPDLHSELNLSSLELGDSALYFCASSVEGGGPDTQYFGPGTRLTVL.

The chain recombines TRBV5-4 with TRBJ2-1; weak D call: TRBD2 (7 bases). Trimming left V 6 bases short and J 9 bases short, with 19 bases between. CDR1 SGHNT and CDR2 YYREEE come from the germline V gene (reference sequence). The CDR3 is 14 residues long. The CDR3 coding sequence is TGTGCCAGCACCCGAAATGCGGGGGACACTGAGCAGTTCTTC. This sequence encodes CASTRNAGDTEQFF.

The rearrangement uses TRBV4-1 and TRBJ2-7; the match to TRBD1 covers 10 bases. V gave up 4 bases and J gave up 6 bases; unmatched junction bases: 6. CDR3 size: 14 residues. Germline V CDR1 and CDR2: MGHRA, YSYEKL. The CDR3 coding sequence is TGCGCCAGCAGCCCCCGGGACAGGGGAGCCGAGCAGTACTTC. Residues: CASSPRDRGAEQYF.

This chain connects TRBV5-6 to TRBJ1-2, with TRBD1 as a possible D gene (5 bases). The germline V gene has CDR1 SGHDT and CDR2 YYEEEE. The CDR3 totals 12 residues. Between the trimmed V and J ends, which lost 1 base and 10 bases, there was a span of 11 bases. The CDR3, as DNA: TGTGCCAGCAGCTTGTCAGGGTCCGACTACACCTTC. Its translation is CASSLSGSDYTF.

The chain has TRBV7-8 and TRBJ2-5, with 10 bases aligning to TRBD1. Trimming removed 4 bases from V and 5 bases from J; junction bases left unmatched: 7. The CDR3 spans 15 residues. Germline CDR1 reads SGHVS; CDR2 reads FQNEAQ. DNA of the CDR3: TGTGCCAGCAGCTCCCTGACAGGGGGCAAGGAGACCCAGTACTTC. Protein product: CASSSLTGGKETQYF.

This chain joins TRBV29-1 and TRBJ2-7, with TRBD2 matching 8 bases. Germline V CDR1 and CDR2: SQVTM, ANQGSEA. The CDR3 consists of 14 residues. The junction had 9 bases not matched to a gene; V was cut back by 4 bases and J by 4 bases. This CDR3 is CSVVPGGVDYEQYF. The CDR3 nucleotides are TGCAGCGTTGTCCCCGGGGGGGTCGATTACGAGCAGTACTTC.

V gene TRBV2 combines with J gene TRBJ2-2, with D perhaps TRBD2 (6 bases). The CDR3 contains 17 residues. The V end was cut by 1 base, the J end by 1 base, with 13 bases between. Germline lookup yields CDR1 SNHLY and CDR2 FYNNEI. The CDR3 DNA sequence: TGTGCCAGCAGTGAAGTCGTTTGGACTAAGAACACCGGGGAGCTGTTTTTT. The encoded protein is CASSEVVWTKNTGELFF.

In its sample, this clone was seen once. The chain recombines TRBV7-3 with TRBJ2-1, with TRBD2 matching 11 bases. The CDR3 is made up of 16 amino acids. Germline CDR1 and CDR2: SGHTA and FQGTGA. Losses at the gene ends were 5 bases for V and 5 bases for J; bases not matched to a gene: 8. CDR3 in amino acids: CASSPTGTSGHNEQFF. The DNA of the CDR3 is TGTGCCAGCAGCCCAACCGGGACTAGCGGACACAATGAGCAGTTCTTC. Variable domain in full (rest from reference TRBV7-3 and TRBJ2-1): GAGVSQTPSNKVTEKGKYVELRCDPISGHTALYWYRQSLGQGPEFLIYFQGTGAADDSGLPNDRFFAVRPEGSVSTLKIQRTERGDSAVYLCASSPTGTSGHNEQFFGPGTRLTVL.

This clone showed up just once. This chain connects TRBV27 to TRBJ2-1; D perhaps matches TRBD2 (6 bases). Germline CDR1 MNHEY, CDR2 SMNVEV (reference sequence). V gave up 3 bases and J gave up 4 bases, with 16 bases separating them. The CDR3 runs 16 residues. The CDR3 DNA reads as TGTGCCAGCAGTTTCCCTGGGACTGCGGGGTACAATGAGCAGTTCTTC. Its protein product is CASSFPGTAGYNEQFF.

This rearrangement joins TRBV19 to TRBJ2-1, with TRBD1 matching 8 bases. With V trimmed by 5 bases and J by 7 bases, 10 bases remained unmatched. Germline V gene sequence: CDR1 LNHDA, CDR2 SQIVND (reference sequence). CDR3 length equals 15 residues. CDR3 amino acids: CASSPPGTGRNEQFF. The CDR3 region has the DNA TGTGCCAGTAGTCCGCCCGGGACAGGCAGAAATGAGCAGTTCTTC. The complete variable domain, with remaining parts taken from reference TRBV19 and TRBJ2-1, reads DGGITQSPKYLFRKEGQNVTLSCEQNLNHDAMYWYRQDPGQGLRLIYYSQIVNDFQKGDIAEGYSVSREKKESFPLTVTSAQKNPTAFYLCASSPPGTGRNEQFFGPGTRLTVL.

V and J are TRBV28 and TRBJ2-7; 14 bases are shared with TRBD2. V shed 3 bases, J shed 3 bases, and the junction held 4 bases outside the gene matches. CDR1 MDHEN and CDR2 SYDVKM come from the germline V gene. This CDR3 spans 16 amino acids. The CDR3 nucleotides read TGTGCCAGCAGTTTGGACGGGACTAGCGGGAGCTACGAGCAGTACTTC. It codes for CASSLDGTSGSYEQYF.

The chain employs TRBV28 and TRBJ2-1, with a possible D match to TRBD2 (6 bases). Germline values: CDR1 MDHEN, CDR2 SYDVKM. Trimming removed 2 bases from V and 8 bases from J, with 7 bases in between. The CDR3 is made up of 12 amino acids. CDR3 DNA: TGTGCCAGCAGTTTAGCGGGATATGAGCAGTTCTTC. Amino acid sequence: CASSLAGYEQFF. The full variable domain, completed using reference TRBV28 and TRBJ2-1, is DVKVTQSSRYLVKRTGEKVFLECVQDMDHENMFWYRQDPGLGLRLIYFSYDVKMKEKGDIPEGYSVSREKKERFSLILESASTNQTSMYLCASSLAGYEQFFGPGTRLTVL.

The rearrangement links TRBV27 to TRBJ1-5; perhaps TRBD1 as D (5 bases). Germline CDR1 MNHEY, CDR2 SMNVEV (reference sequence). The CDR3 covers 16 residues. The V gene lost 4 bases and the J gene lost 0 bases, with 13 bases spanning the gap. The CDR3 reads CASSSADKYSNQPQHF. CDR3 DNA: TGTGCCAGCAGTTCCGCGGACAAATATAGCAATCAGCCCCAGCATTTT.

The V gene is TRBV9, the J gene TRBJ1-2; 9 nucleotides match TRBD1. After removal of 3 bases from V and 4 bases from J, the junction contained 7 bases not matched to a gene. Germline V gene data show CDR1 as SGDLS and CDR2 as YYNGEE. This CDR3 is built from 15 residues. In DNA form, the CDR3 reads TGTGCCAGCAGCGCACCGGGACAGGGCCCCTATGGCTACACCTTC. This codes for CASSAPGQGPYGYTF.

V usage is TRBV6-5 and J usage is TRBJ2-7; tentative D call: TRBD1 (5 bases). V was cut by 0 bases and J by 0 bases, with 12 bases left in between. This CDR3 is 16 amino acids long. CDR1 and CDR2 from the germline V gene are MNHEY and SVGAGI. This CDR3 is CASSYSYGASSYEQYF. The CDR3 DNA follows: TGTGCCAGCAGTTACTCGTATGGGGCGAGCTCCTACGAGCAGTACTTC.

V and J are TRBV9 and TRBJ1-4, with TRBD1 identical over 10 bases. The CDR3 has 15 amino acids. V shed 4 bases, J shed 8 bases, and the junction held 8 bases outside the gene matches. Germline lookup yields CDR1 SGDLS and CDR2 YYNGEE. The CDR3 here is CASSLSGTGVEKLFF. Written as DNA, the CDR3 is TGTGCCAGCAGCCTTTCCGGGACAGGGGTAGAAAAACTGTTTTTT.

The chain carries TRBV4-3 and TRBJ2-7; 11 positions match TRBD1. J gave up 0 bases and V 3 bases, and 1 base lay outside the gene matches. The V gene's germline CDR1 is LGHNA and CDR2 YSLEER. The CDR3 is 15 amino acids. The CDR3 here is CASSHGQGASYEQYF. The CDR3 nucleotides are TGCGCCAGCAGCCATGGACAGGGGGCCTCCTACGAGCAGTACTTC.

This chain connects TRBV7-2 to TRBJ2-7; 12 nucleotides line up with TRBD1. The CDR3 has 16 amino acids. Germline assignment: CDR1 SGHTA and CDR2 FQGNSA. Trimming took 4 bases from V and 2 from J; bases not matched to a gene: 6. The CDR3, as DNA: TGTGCCAGCAGCTGGGACAGGGGGCGATCTGCCTACGAGCAGTACTTC. This translates into CASSWDRGRSAYEQYF. The full variable domain, rest sourced from reference TRBV7-2 and TRBJ2-7, is GAGVSQSPSNKVTEKGKDVELRCDPISGHTALYWYRQSLGQGLEFLIYFQGNSAPDKSGLPSDRFSAERTGGSVSTLTIQRTQQEDSAVYLCASSWDRGRSAYEQYFGPGTRLTVT.

The rearrangement uses TRBV2 and TRBJ2-1; 10 bases line up with TRBD2. The V gene end was trimmed by 4 bases and the J gene end by 8 bases; junction bases not matched to a gene: 8. Germline V gene lookup returns CDR1 SNHLY and CDR2 FYNNEI. The CDR3 contains 15 residues. This CDR3 is CASSVLLAGTHEQFF. CDR3 in DNA: TGTGCCAGCAGTGTACTACTAGCGGGAACCCATGAGCAGTTCTTC.

Only one count was recorded for this clone. This chain joins TRBV14 and TRBJ2-1, with a tentative D call TRBD1 (6 bases). The germline V gene encodes CDR1 SGHDN and CDR2 FVKESK. Trimming cost V 7 bases and J 10 bases, with 17 bases left between them. The CDR3 length is 13 residues. This CDR3 reads CASNQLNRAEQFF. The CDR3 coding sequence is TGTGCCAGCAACCAGTTAAACAGGGCGGAGCAGTTCTTC.